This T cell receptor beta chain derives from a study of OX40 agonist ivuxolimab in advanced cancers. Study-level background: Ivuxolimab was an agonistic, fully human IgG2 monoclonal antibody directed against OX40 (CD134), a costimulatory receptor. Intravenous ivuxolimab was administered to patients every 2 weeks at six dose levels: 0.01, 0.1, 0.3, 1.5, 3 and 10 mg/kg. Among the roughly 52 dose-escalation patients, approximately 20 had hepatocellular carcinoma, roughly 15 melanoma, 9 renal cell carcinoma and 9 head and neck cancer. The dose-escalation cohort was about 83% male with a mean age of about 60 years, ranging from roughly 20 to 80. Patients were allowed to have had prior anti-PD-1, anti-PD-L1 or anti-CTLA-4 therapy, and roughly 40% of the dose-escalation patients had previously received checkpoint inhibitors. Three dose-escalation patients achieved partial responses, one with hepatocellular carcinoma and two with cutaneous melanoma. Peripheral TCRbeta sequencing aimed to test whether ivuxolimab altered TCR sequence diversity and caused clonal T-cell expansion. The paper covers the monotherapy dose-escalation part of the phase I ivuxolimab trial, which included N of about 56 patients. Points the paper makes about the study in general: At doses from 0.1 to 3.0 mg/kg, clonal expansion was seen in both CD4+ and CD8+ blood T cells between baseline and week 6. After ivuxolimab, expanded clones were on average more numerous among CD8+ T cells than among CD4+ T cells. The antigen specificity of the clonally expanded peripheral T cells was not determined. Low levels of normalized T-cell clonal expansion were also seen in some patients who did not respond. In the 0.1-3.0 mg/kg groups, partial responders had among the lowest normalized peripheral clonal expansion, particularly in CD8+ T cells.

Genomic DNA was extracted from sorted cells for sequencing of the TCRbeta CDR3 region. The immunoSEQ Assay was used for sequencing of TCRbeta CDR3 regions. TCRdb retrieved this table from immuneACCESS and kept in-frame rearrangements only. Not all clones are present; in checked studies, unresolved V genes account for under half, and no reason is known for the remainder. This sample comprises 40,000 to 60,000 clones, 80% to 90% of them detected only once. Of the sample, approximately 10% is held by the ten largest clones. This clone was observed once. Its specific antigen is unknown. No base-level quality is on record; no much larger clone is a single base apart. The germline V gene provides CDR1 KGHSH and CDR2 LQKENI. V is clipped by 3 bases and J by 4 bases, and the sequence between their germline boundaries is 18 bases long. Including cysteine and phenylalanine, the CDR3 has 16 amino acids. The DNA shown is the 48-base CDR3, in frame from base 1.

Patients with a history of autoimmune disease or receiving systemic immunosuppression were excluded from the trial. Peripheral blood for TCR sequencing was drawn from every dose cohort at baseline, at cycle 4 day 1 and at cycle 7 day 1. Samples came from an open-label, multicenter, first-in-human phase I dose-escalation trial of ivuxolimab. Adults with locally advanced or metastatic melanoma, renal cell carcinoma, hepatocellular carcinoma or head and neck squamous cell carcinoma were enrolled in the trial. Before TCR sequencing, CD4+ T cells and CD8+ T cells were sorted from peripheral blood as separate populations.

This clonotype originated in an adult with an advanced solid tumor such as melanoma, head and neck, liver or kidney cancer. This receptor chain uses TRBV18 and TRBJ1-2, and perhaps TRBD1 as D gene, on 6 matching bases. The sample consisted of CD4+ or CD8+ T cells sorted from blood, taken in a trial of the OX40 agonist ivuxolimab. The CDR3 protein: CASSPSIQGSPYGYTF. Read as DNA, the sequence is TGTGCCAGCTCACCTTCAATACAGGGCTCACCCTATGGCTACACCTTC.